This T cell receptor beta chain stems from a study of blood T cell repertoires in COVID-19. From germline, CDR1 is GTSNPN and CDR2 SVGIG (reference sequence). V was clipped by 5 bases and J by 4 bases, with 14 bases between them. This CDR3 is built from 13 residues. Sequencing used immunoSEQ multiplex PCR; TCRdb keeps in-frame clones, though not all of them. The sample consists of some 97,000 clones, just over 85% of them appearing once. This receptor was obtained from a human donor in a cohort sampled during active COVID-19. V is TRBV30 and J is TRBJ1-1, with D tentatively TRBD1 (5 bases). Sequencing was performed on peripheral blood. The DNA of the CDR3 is TGTGCCTGGCACCCTGGGGGGTCCACTGAAGCTTTCTTT. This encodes CAWHPGGSTEAFF.